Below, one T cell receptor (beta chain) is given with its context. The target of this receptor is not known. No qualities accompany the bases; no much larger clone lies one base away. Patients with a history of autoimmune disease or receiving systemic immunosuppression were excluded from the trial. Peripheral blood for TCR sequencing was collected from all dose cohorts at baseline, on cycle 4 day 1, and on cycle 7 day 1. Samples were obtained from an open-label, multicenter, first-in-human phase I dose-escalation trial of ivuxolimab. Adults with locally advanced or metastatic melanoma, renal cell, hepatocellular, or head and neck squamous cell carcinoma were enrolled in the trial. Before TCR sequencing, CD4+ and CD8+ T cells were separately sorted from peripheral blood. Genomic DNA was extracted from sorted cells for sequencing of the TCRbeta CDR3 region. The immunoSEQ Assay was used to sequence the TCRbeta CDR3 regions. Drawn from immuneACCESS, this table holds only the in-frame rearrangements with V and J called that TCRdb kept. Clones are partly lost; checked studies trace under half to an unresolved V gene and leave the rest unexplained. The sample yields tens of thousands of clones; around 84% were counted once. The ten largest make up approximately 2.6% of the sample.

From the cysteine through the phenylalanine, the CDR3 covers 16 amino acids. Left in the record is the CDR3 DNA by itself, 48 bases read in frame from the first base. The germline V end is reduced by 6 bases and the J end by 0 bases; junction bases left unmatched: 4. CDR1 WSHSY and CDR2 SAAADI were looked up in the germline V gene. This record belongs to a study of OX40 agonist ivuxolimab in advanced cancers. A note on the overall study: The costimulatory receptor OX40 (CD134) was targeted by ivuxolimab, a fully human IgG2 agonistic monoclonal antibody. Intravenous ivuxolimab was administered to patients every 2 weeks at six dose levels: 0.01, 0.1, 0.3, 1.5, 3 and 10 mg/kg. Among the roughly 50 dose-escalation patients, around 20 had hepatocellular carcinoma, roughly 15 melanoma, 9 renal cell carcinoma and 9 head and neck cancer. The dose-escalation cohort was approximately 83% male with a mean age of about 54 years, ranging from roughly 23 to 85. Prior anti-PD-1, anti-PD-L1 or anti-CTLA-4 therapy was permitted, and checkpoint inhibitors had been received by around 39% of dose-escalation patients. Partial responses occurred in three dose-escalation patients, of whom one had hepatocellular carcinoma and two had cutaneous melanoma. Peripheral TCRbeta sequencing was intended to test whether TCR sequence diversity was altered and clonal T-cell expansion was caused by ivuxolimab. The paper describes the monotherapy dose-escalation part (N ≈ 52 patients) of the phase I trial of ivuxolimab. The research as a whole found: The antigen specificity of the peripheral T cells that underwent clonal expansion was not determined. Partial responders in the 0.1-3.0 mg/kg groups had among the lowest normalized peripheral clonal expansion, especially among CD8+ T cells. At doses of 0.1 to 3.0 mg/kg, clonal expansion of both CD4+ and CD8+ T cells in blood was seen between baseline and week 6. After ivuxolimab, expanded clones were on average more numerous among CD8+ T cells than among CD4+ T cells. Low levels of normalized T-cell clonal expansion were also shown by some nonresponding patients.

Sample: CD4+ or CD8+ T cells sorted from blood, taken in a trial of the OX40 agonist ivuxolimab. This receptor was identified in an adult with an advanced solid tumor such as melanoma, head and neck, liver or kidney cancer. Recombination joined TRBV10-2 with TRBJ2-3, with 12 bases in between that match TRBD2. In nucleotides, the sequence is TGCGCCAGCAGCCCAACTAGCGGGGGGAGCACAGATACGCAGTATTTT. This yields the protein CASSPTSGGSTDTQYF.